This T cell receptor beta chain was recovered during a study of blood T cells in healthy people across ages. Study-wide findings and caveats: Donor CMV status was unknown, possibly confounding expanded clonotype changes.

The CDR3 spans 14 residues. Looked up from germline, CDR1 is DFQATT and CDR2 is SNEGSKA (reference sequence). V lost 6 bases and J lost 4; bases outside the gene matches: 8. Donors were healthy Caucasian individuals from Russia aged roughly 6 to 95. A note on this clonotype: Its antigen is currently unknown.

A second PCR, run for 7 to 11 cycles, used a sample-barcoded 5' primer plus a J-beta primer mix. A single record per CDR3 protein comes from TCRdb applying MiXCR to the 5' RACE reads. The sample shows fewer than 750,000 distinct CDR3 sequences, 40% to 55% of them seen only once. This sequence was found in a man older than 75 in good health. Sequences were obtained from blood. This chain uses TRBV20-1 with TRBJ1-4; TRBD1 agrees at 7 bases. CDR3 amino acids: CSAEPGQINEKLFF. The CDR3 DNA follows: TGCAGTGCCGAACCGGGACAGATTAATGAAAAACTGTTTTTT.